These 7 T cell receptor beta chains share one sample of origin, sequenced in a study of blood T cell repertoires in COVID-19. TCRdb's table, derived via immunoSEQ multiplex PCR, lists solely in-frame clones and lacks some. The sample includes about 500,000 clones, approximately 86% of them seen just once. Material for sequencing was PBMCs or T cells enriched from blood (not recorded which). The receptor set was obtained from a young woman who had recovered from COVID-19.

The V gene is TRBV13, the J gene TRBJ2-5; 7 positions match TRBD1. Unmatched junction bases numbered 11, after V lost 6 bases and J lost 4 bases. Germline assignment: CDR1 PRHDT and CDR2 FYEKMQ (reference sequence). The CDR3 is made up of 15 amino acids. In nucleotides, the CDR3 is TGTGCCAGCAGTCTGGACAGGCTGGTAGGAGAGACCCAGTACTTC. Translation: CASSLDRLVGETQYF.

The chain is built from TRBV10-1 and TRBJ1-4, with 7 bases aligning to TRBD1. Germline lookup yields CDR1 WNHNN and CDR2 SYGVQD (reference sequence). V lost 9 bases to trimming and J lost 8 bases; unmatched junction nucleotides: 9. This CDR3 region has 13 residues. CDR3 coding DNA: TGCGCCAGTTCCGGACAGGTTGGGGAAAAACTGTTTTTT. Protein product: CASSGQVGEKLFF.

This clone was seen a handful of times. This chain connects TRBV12-3 or TRBV12-4 to TRBJ1-2, with a tentative D call TRBD1 (5 bases). V was shortened by 6 bases and J by 7 bases, with 15 bases between the two germline ends. The CDR3 is made up of 13 amino acids. This chain's CDR3 is CASRFRVLGGYTF. In nucleotides, the CDR3 is TGTGCCAGCAGATTCAGGGTTCTCGGTGGCTACACCTTC.

The chain carries TRBV7-3 and TRBJ1-6; 7 nucleotides align to TRBD1. Per the germline V gene, CDR1 is SGHTA and CDR2 is FQGTGA. There are 15 residues in the CDR3. V lost 5 bases, J lost 7 bases, and 8 bases stayed unmatched. In nucleotides, the CDR3 is TGTGCCAGCAGCGGCCAGGGGGGACTGAATTCACCCCTCCACTTT. Protein sequence: CASSGQGGLNSPLHF. Filled out from reference TRBV7-3 and TRBJ1-6, the complete variable domain reads GAGVSQTPSNKVTEKGKYVELRCDPISGHTALYWYRQSLGQGPEFLIYFQGTGAADDSGLPNDRFFAVRPEGSVSTLKIQRTERGDSAVYLCASSGQGGLNSPLHFGNGTRLTVT.

The chain joins TRBV9 to TRBJ2-2; possibly TRBD1 for D (5 bases). V lost 0 bases to trimming and J lost 3 bases, with 15 bases between them. Germline V lookup: CDR1 SGDLS, CDR2 YYNGEE. The CDR3 length is 17 residues. The CDR3 nucleotides are TGTGCCAGCAGCGTAGACGGGCAGGGTTCGTACACCGGGGAGCTGTTTTTT. Protein sequence: CASSVDGQGSYTGELFF.

This clone was seen more than once but under ten times. The chain combines TRBV28 with TRBJ1-2; TRBD1 matches 8 bases. V trimming: 2 bases; J trimming: 8 bases; junction bases outside the gene matches: 13. The CDR3 sequence is 16 residues long. From germline, CDR1 is MDHEN and CDR2 SYDVKM. CDR3: CASSLRVGRGRQGYTF. CDR3 nucleotide sequence: TGTGCCAGCAGTTTAAGGGTTGGCAGGGGGCGTCAGGGCTACACCTTC.

This chain links TRBV6-1 with TRBJ2-3, with 12 nucleotides matching TRBD2. Germline V CDR1 and CDR2: MNHNS, SASEGT. CDR3 length: 19 residues. V lost 0 bases to trimming and J lost 2 bases; unmatched junction nucleotides: 9. CDR3 region: CASSEAVGLAGFSTDTQYF. The CDR3 DNA follows: TGTGCCAGCAGTGAAGCCGTTGGACTAGCGGGGTTCTCCACAGATACGCAGTATTTT.